The next 17 T cell receptor beta chains were all read from a single sample in a study of cytomegalovirus exposure and HLA in healthy donors. TCRdb's table, derived via immunoSEQ multiplex PCR, lists solely in-frame clones and lacks some. The sample gives 100,000 or so clones, around 87% of which show up once; 4% is in the top ten. Sequencing was performed on PBMCs. The receptors derive from a woman in her late teens or twenties in good health and CMV-seropositive.

The chain is built from TRBV2 and TRBJ1-2; tentatively, D is TRBD1 (6 bases). V gave up 3 bases and J gave up 2 bases, with 16 bases separating them. CDR1 and CDR2 from the germline V gene are SNHLY and FYNNEI. CDR3 length: 16 amino acids. The CDR3 DNA is TGTGCCAGCAGTGAGGACAGTGCCCGGCGGAACTATGGCTACACCTTC. This codes for CASSEDSARRNYGYTF.

This clone was recorded once. This chain connects TRBV27 to TRBJ2-1; TRBD2 matches 8 bases. There are 20 residues in the CDR3. The V gene's germline CDR1 is MNHEY and CDR2 SMNVEV (reference sequence). Unmatched junction bases numbered 21, after V lost 4 bases and J lost 4 bases. For the CDR3, the DNA is TGTGCCAGCAGTTCCGGACTAGCCCTGGCATCACGCCCTAGTTACAATGAGCAGTTCTTC. This codes for CASSSGLALASRPSYNEQFF.

The chain combines TRBV5-1 with TRBJ2-5; 12 bases align to TRBD2. Looked up from germline, CDR1 is SGHRS and CDR2 is YFSETQ. This CDR3 comprises 18 residues. Trimming took 3 bases from V and 2 from J; bases not matched to a gene: 11. The CDR3 DNA reads TGCGCCAGCAGCTCGGCCAAACTAGCGGGGGGCCCTCAAGAGACCCAGTACTTC. Its protein is CASSSAKLAGGPQETQYF.

J is TRBJ1-1 and V is TRBV6-5; TRBD1 matches 7 bases. CDR3 length equals 16 residues. Germline V gives CDR1 MNHEY, CDR2 SVGAGI. V was clipped by 2 bases and J by 0 bases; unmatched bases: 6. DNA for the CDR3: TGTGCCAGCAGTTACAGGGACAGAACCATGAACACTGAAGCTTTCTTT. Its translation is CASSYRDRTMNTEAFF.

The chain employs TRBV2 and TRBJ1-1; no firm D call. Deletions cut 8 bases from V and 1 base from J, with 11 bases between. Looked up from germline, CDR1 is SNHLY and CDR2 is FYNNEI. The CDR3 consists of 13 residues. The CDR3 loop reads CASSRRPNTEAFF. The DNA for the CDR3 is TGTGCCAGCTCCAGGCGTCCGAACACTGAAGCTTTCTTT.

The rearrangement joins TRBV5-6 to TRBJ2-5, with D maybe TRBD1 (6 bases). The CDR3 totals 17 residues. V was shortened by 4 bases and J by 4 bases, with 23 bases between the two germline ends. Germline V gene lookup returns CDR1 SGHDT and CDR2 YYEEEE. CDR3 DNA sequence: TGTGCCAGCAGCATGGGGGTATCGGGCCTCAGGGGAGAGACCCAGTACTTC. It translates to CASSMGVSGLRGETQYF.

V usage is TRBV19 and J usage is TRBJ2-4; 9 bases agree with TRBD1. Trimming at V came to 3 bases and at J to 8 bases, leaving 8 bases not matched to a gene. The CDR3 is 15 amino acids. From germline, CDR1 is LNHDA and CDR2 SQIVND (reference sequence). CDR3 loop: CASSITRTGVHIQYF. As DNA, the CDR3 is TGTGCCAGTAGTATTACGCGGACAGGGGTACACATTCAGTACTTC.

This sequence joins TRBV5-6 and TRBJ2-2, with 8 bases that match TRBD2. The CDR3 has 14 amino acids. The trim removed 3 bases at V and 4 bases at J, leaving 2 bases unmatched. Germline loops: CDR1 SGHDT, CDR2 YYEEEE. The CDR3 loop reads CASSWAGGTGELFF. For the CDR3, the DNA is TGTGCCAGCAGCTGGGCGGGGGGCACCGGGGAGCTGTTTTTT.

This clone has just a few counts. The chain employs TRBV4-2 and TRBJ1-2; D call uncertain. The CDR3 consists of 15 residues. Germline assignment: CDR1 LGHNA and CDR2 YNFKEQ. V lost 0 bases, J lost 4 bases, and 12 bases lay in between. CDR3 residues: CASSQDLESVYGYTF. The CDR3 DNA follows: TGTGCCAGCAGCCAAGATCTCGAGAGCGTCTATGGCTACACCTTC.

CDR3 in DNA: TGTGCCAGCAGCTTAACTAGCGGGTTCTACGAGCAGTACTTC. Protein sequence: CASSLTSGFYEQYF. J is TRBJ2-7 and V is TRBV7-2; 9 bases line up with TRBD2. Per germline, CDR1 SGHTA and CDR2 FQGNSA. J gave up 3 bases and V 2 bases, and 2 bases lay outside the gene matches. This CDR3 comprises 14 residues.

As DNA, the CDR3 is TGCGCCAGCAGCCTAACAGGGGGCGAAACAGATACGCAGTATTTT. Translated: CASSLTGGETDTQYF. The chain joins TRBV5-1 to TRBJ2-3, with 9 bases matching TRBD1. The CDR3 extends over 15 amino acids. J lost 3 bases, V lost 4 bases, and 6 bases had no gene match. The germline CDR1 and CDR2 sequences are SGHRS and YFSETQ.

V is TRBV6-5 and J is TRBJ1-2, with 8 bases aligning to TRBD1. Germline trimming cut 2 bases from V and 2 bases from J; bases unmatched to any gene: 4. The germline gives CDR1 MNHEY, CDR2 SVGAGI. The CDR3 runs 15 residues. CDR3 in amino acids: CASSYGGQGNYGYTF. Here the CDR3 DNA reads TGTGCCAGCAGTTACGGCGGACAGGGAAACTATGGCTACACCTTC.

The chain is built from TRBV7-3 and TRBJ1-1, with D possibly TRBD1 on 5 matching bases. The CDR3 has 13 amino acids. CDR1 is SGHTA, CDR2 FQGTGA, per germline. V dropped 5 bases and J dropped 3 bases, with 10 bases sitting between them. CDR3 residues: CASSPQGDTEAFF. DNA for the CDR3: TGTGCCAGCAGCCCCCAAGGGGACACTGAAGCTTTCTTT.

In the case of this clone: Other nucleotide sequences from this sample produce the same CDR3. V and J are TRBV5-1 and TRBJ2-5; the D is unclear. The CDR3 has 11 residues. Trimming pared 2 bases from V and 4 bases from J, leaving 3 bases between. The germline V gene has CDR1 SGHRS and CDR2 YFSETQ. The CDR3 sequence is CASSFGETQYF. The CDR3 nucleotides read TGCGCCAGCAGCTTCGGAGAGACCCAGTACTTC. The whole variable domain, remainder taken from reference TRBV5-1 and TRBJ2-5, is KAGVTQTPRYLIKTRGQQVTLSCSPISGHRSVSWYQQTPGQGLQFLFEYFSETQRNKGNFPGRFSGRQFSNSRSEMNVSTLELGDSALYLCASSFGETQYFGPGTRLLVL.

This clone was seen a handful of times. V and J are TRBV10-3 and TRBJ2-7, with 10 bases matching TRBD2. The CDR3 sequence is 13 residues long. The junction had 8 bases not matched to a gene; V was cut back by 8 bases and J by 7 bases. CDR1 is ENHRY, CDR2 SYGVKD, per germline. CDR3 in DNA: TGTGCCATCGGGCTAGCGGGAGCGAGTGAGCAGTACTTC. Encoded protein: CAIGLAGASEQYF.

V gene TRBV25-1 combines with J gene TRBJ2-1; 10 bases are shared with TRBD1. J was trimmed by 10 bases and V by 3 bases; bases with no gene match: 6. This CDR3 comprises 14 residues. Germline lookup yields CDR1 MGHDK and CDR2 SYGVNS. The CDR3 DNA sequence: TGTGCCAGCAGTGATGGGACAGGGGTTATAGAGCAGTTCTTC. Its protein product is CASSDGTGVIEQFF.

This clone is a singleton in its sample. The CDR3 loop reads CASKTGTNTEAFF. In DNA form, the CDR3 reads TGTGCCAGCAAAACAGGAACGAACACTGAAGCTTTCTTT. V usage is TRBV2 and J usage is TRBJ1-1; weak D call: TRBD1 (5 bases). Per the germline V gene, CDR1 is SNHLY and CDR2 is FYNNEI. The CDR3 totals 13 residues. The V end lost 7 bases, the J end lost 1 base, and 10 bases lay between the germline ends.